The present T cell receptor beta chain was sequenced within a study of cytomegalovirus exposure and HLA in healthy donors. On the study more broadly: Unique TCRs from HLA-typed donors, some 85 million of them, were held in an early data release.

Donors showed nominal health when sampled, although they likely had unrecorded immune exposures. Regarding this clone: As yet, its antigen is unknown.

Losses at the gene ends were 4 bases for V and 7 bases for J; bases not matched to a gene: 11. Germline CDR1 reads PRHDT; CDR2 reads FYEKMQ (reference sequence). CDR3 length: 16 amino acids. Study-wide points: In a later analysis, at a false discovery rate of 0.05, 16,951 TCR beta sequences matched HLA alleles. Common viral pathogens (according to a later analysis) appeared linked to several of the most significant clusters.

A multiplex PCR was run with 60 Vbeta primers and 13 Jbeta primers. The table came from immunoSEQ multiplex PCR; TCRdb's copy has only in-frame clones and leaves some out. This table holds around 300,000 clones, about 87% found once. The sequenced sample was PBMCs. This chain links TRBV13 with TRBJ2-3; 10 nucleotides agree with TRBD2. The clonotype was recovered from a woman younger than 35 in good health and CMV-seronegative. The CDR3 coding sequence is TGTGCCAGCAGCTCCGTGCATACTAGCGGGGAGAATACGCAGTATTTT. Its protein product is CASSSVHTSGENTQYF.